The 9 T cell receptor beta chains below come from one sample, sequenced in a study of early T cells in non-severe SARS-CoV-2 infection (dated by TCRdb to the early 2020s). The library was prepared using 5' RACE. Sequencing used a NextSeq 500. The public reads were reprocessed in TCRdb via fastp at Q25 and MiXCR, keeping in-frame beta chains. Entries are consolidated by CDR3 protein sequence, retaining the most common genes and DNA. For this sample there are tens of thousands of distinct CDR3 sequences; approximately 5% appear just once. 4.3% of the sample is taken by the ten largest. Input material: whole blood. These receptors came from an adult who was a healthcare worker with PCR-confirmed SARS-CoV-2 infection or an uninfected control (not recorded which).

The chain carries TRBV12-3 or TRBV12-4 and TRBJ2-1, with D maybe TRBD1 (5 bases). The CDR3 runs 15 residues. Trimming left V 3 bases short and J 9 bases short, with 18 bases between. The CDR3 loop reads CASSLGFLGRGEQFF. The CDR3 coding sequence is TGTGCCAGCAGTTTGGGGTTCCTGGGGCGAGGTGAGCAGTTCTTC.

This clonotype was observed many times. The CDR3 sequence is CASSLVGQPTYEQYF. As DNA, the CDR3 is TGTGCCAGCAGCTTAGTAGGACAACCCACCTACGAGCAGTACTTC. The chain recombines TRBV7-2 with TRBJ2-7; D is possibly TRBD1 (5 bases). Germline V gives CDR1 SGHTA, CDR2 FQGNSA. The CDR3 is made up of 15 amino acids. Deletions cut 1 base from V and 2 bases from J, with 12 bases between.

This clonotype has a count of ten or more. CDR3 coding DNA: TGTGCCAGCAGCGCCGATATAGGGAGGTCCTACGAGCAGTACTTC. It encodes CASSADIGRSYEQYF. This chain links TRBV7-2 with TRBJ2-7, with TRBD2 as a possible D gene (6 bases). The V gene lost 5 bases and the J gene lost 1 base, with 15 bases spanning the gap. The CDR3 is 15 amino acids. Germline V gives CDR1 SGHTA, CDR2 FQGNSA.

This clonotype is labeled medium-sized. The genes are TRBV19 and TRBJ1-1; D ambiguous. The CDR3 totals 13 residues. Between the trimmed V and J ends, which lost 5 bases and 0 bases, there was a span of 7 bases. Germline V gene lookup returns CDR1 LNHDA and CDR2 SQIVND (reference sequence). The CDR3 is CASSWAVNTEAFF. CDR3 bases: TGTGCCAGTAGTTGGGCAGTGAACACTGAAGCTTTCTTT.

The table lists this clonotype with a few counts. This chain's CDR3 is CSAERGGRLYNSPLHF. CDR3 in DNA: TGCAGTGCGGAGCGTGGGGGGCGTTTATATAATTCACCCCTCCACTTT. The chain employs TRBV20-1 and TRBJ1-6, with D perhaps matching TRBD1 (6 bases). Germline V gene sequence: CDR1 DFQATT, CDR2 SNEGSKA (reference sequence). V lost 6 bases, J lost 4 bases, and 19 bases lay in between. The CDR3 totals 16 residues.

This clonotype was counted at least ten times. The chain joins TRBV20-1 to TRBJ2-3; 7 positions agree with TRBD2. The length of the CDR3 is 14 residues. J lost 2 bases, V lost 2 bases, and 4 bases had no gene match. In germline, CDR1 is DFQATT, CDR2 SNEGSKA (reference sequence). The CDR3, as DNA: TGCAGTGCTAGATCGAGCGGGGACACAGATACGCAGTATTTT. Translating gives CSARSSGDTDTQYF.

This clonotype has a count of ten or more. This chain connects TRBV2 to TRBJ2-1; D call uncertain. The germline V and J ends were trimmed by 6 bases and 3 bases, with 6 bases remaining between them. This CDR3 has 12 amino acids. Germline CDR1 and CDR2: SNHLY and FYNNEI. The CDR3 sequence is CASRRNYNEQFF. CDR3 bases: TGTGCCAGCAGACGGAACTACAATGAGCAGTTCTTC.

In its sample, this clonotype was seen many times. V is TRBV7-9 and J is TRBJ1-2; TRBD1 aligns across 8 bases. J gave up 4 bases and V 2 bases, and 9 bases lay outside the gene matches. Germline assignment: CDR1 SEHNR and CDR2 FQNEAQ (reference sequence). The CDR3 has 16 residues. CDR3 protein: CASSLISGGIAYGYTF. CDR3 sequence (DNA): TGTGCCAGCAGCTTAATCTCAGGGGGCATTGCCTATGGCTACACCTTC.

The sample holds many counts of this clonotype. The CDR3 region is CASSWTDRAHEQYF. Written as DNA, the CDR3 is TGTGCCAGCAGCTGGACGGACAGGGCGCACGAGCAGTACTTC. The V call is TRBV13, the J call TRBJ2-7; 8 bases agree with TRBD1. The V segment lost 4 bases and the J segment 5 bases; nucleotides outside the gene matches: 7. The germline V gene has CDR1 PRHDT and CDR2 FYEKMQ (reference sequence). The CDR3 spans 14 residues.